Reported below is one T cell receptor (beta chain). The antigen it binds to is not known. No base-level quality is on record; no much larger clone is a single base apart. TCRbeta CDR3 regions were amplified from genomic DNA using the immunoSEQ Assay, a bias-controlled multiplex PCR. On the study's bioinformatics: The number of nucleated cells in each sample was estimated from the amplification of reference gene primers within the assay. To quantify the absolute abundance of each unique TCRbeta CDR3 rearrangement, sequence reads were collapsed and filtered. Productive Simpson clonality was computed per sample as the square root of Simpson's diversity index over productive rearrangements. TCRdb's version of the immuneACCESS table is confined to in-frame rearrangements and falls short of the full clone set. An unresolved V gene accounts for under half of the shortfall where checked; the remainder is of unknown origin. V and J calls and clone size follow that table, whereas D and trimming were derived from the DNA. The table for this sample lists 200,000 to 250,000 clones; around 86% of them were counted only once. The top ten clones comprise 7% to 9% of the sample.

The CDR3 runs 14 residues from the cysteine to the phenylalanine. The sequence is cut down to CDR3 DNA, 42 bases in frame from base 1. For CDR1 and CDR2, the germline V gene lists SGHTA and FQGNSA. The V end gives up 3 bases and the J end 1 base, leaving 1 base in the junction not matched to a gene. In the prospective study, participants were about 18 to 100 years old, resided in 24 geographic areas of the United States, and were enrolled through a virtual design. In the prospective study, cohorts were assigned on the basis of participant-reported clinical history obtained from a screening survey and a study questionnaire. In the prospective study, mobile phlebotomists collected whole blood, serum and a nasopharyngeal or oropharyngeal swab from each participant. Additional blood draws and questionnaires over an approximately 2-month period could optionally be provided by prospective study participants. Before DNA extraction, prospective study blood samples were shipped either frozen or at room temperature.

The data belong to a study of blood T cell repertoires in COVID-19 (dated by TCRdb to the early 2020s). Background on the whole study: For ImmuneRACE Cohort 3, a participant was defined as recovered based on two consecutive negative NP/OP PCR tests, clearance by a healthcare professional, or resolution of symptoms. Collaborator samples came from the United States, Italy and Spain and covered acute and convalescent phases of COVID-19. The material from the prospective study consisted of cDNA or gDNA derived from T cells, B-cell-depleted T cells, or PBMCs. Deeply sampled blood TCRbeta repertoires from subjects exposed to, actively infected with, or recovered from COVID-19 were included in the dataset. A freely available public database, intended as a resource for researchers studying the immune response to SARS-CoV-2, is where the repertoires were released. Samples came from the ongoing ImmuneRACE study (first 160 participants) plus 1,254 subjects from 6 global collaborators. Nearly every sample came with metadata listing a de-identified subject ID, COVID-19 status, age in years and sex. Where available, HLA class I and class II types were obtained from metadata supplied by the sample provider rather than from assay-based typing.

General findings and caveats noted by the study authors: The quantity of clinical and demographic metadata differed by source and by participant and was supplied without curation.

The sequence came from a man aged 30 to 39 in a cohort exposed to, infected with or recovered from COVID-19 (not recorded which). Sample: PBMCs or T cells enriched from blood (not recorded which). The V and J segments used are TRBV7-2 and TRBJ2-3, with TRBD2 identical over 7 junction bases. This receptor carries the CDR3 CASSFRGGTDTQYF. In nucleotide form, the sequence is TGTGCCAGCAGCTTCCGGGGGGGCACAGATACGCAGTATTTT. The entire variable domain, with the stretches around the CDR3 drawn from the reference TRBV7-2 and TRBJ2-3 proteins, is GAGVSQSPSNKVTEKGKDVELRCDPISGHTALYWYRQSLGQGLEFLIYFQGNSAPDKSGLPSDRFSAERTGGSVSTLTIQRTQQEDSAVYLCASSFRGGTDTQYFGPGTRLTVL.